Each of the 15 T cell receptor beta chains below was sequenced from the same sample in a study of blood T cell repertoires in COVID-19. Produced via immunoSEQ multiplex PCR; TCRdb's table is partial and in-frame only. Counted here are 200,000 to 300,000 clones, more than 75% occurring once; the ten biggest clones make up approximately 1.5%. The sequenced sample consisted of peripheral blood. The receptors were gathered from a woman aged 55 to 70 who had recovered from COVID-19.

The CDR3 nucleotides read TGTGCCAGCAGCCCCGACGGGATTACTGGAAACACCATATATTTT. Its protein product is CASSPDGITGNTIYF. The rearrangement joins TRBV9 to TRBJ1-3; D uncertain. Germline CDR1 reads SGDLS; CDR2 reads YYNGEE. The CDR3 is made up of 15 amino acids. The germline V and J ends were trimmed by 4 bases and 2 bases, with 13 bases remaining between them.

The chain is built from TRBV11-2 and TRBJ1-4; 7 bases line up with TRBD1. CDR3 length equals 15 residues. V lost 0 bases, J lost 5 bases, and 3 bases stayed unmatched. Germline assignment: CDR1 SGHAT and CDR2 FQNNGV. The CDR3: CASSLDRGRNEKLFF. CDR3 nucleotides: TGTGCCAGCAGCTTAGATAGGGGGCGAAATGAAAAACTGTTTTTT.

This sequence joins TRBV5-6 and TRBJ1-6; D remains ambiguous. Trimming shortened V by 0 bases and J by 2 bases, and 15 bases separated the two germline ends. Germline V CDR1 and CDR2: SGHDT, YYEEEE. The CDR3 extends over 18 amino acids. CDR3 sequence (DNA): TGTGCCAGCAGCTTGGAACAAGGACTCACGGCCTATAATTCACCCCTCCACTTT. It encodes CASSLEQGLTAYNSPLHF.

The chain employs TRBV19 and TRBJ1-1; D possibly corresponds to TRBD1 (5 bases). The length of the CDR3 is 12 residues. Germline values: CDR1 LNHDA, CDR2 SQIVND (reference sequence). Trimming left V 9 bases short and J 1 base short, with 9 bases between. In DNA, the CDR3 is TGTGCCAGCAGGGAGGGGAACACTGAAGCTTTCTTT. Encoded protein: CASREGNTEAFF.

The V call is TRBV19, the J call TRBJ2-5, with D possibly being TRBD1 (6 bases). In germline, CDR1 is LNHDA, CDR2 SQIVND (reference sequence). The CDR3 runs 13 residues. V gave up 6 bases and J gave up 3 bases, with 11 bases separating them. The CDR3 nucleotides are TGTGCCAGTAGAGGACAGAGCAAAGAGACCCAGTACTTC. Its protein product is CASRGQSKETQYF.

V is TRBV6-5 and J is TRBJ1-1, with 9 bases matching TRBD1. The CDR3 loop spans 14 amino acids. With 8 bases clipped from V and 3 bases from J, the junction kept 7 bases outside the gene matches. Germline CDR1 and CDR2: MNHEY and SVGAGI. The CDR3 bases are TGTGCCAGCTACAGGGGGCTCGGGTACACTGAAGCTTTCTTT. It encodes CASYRGLGYTEAFF.

This clone was seen once. The chain combines TRBV13 with TRBJ2-7; no clear D gene. V lost 1 base and J 5 bases, leaving 6 bases between the germline ends. The CDR3 covers 12 residues. Germline values: CDR1 PRHDT, CDR2 FYEKMQ (reference sequence). Here the CDR3 DNA reads TGTGCCAGCAGCTTAGACATCAACGAGCAGTACTTC. Its translation is CASSLDINEQYF.

The chain links TRBV10-3 to TRBJ2-5; TRBD1 matches 9 bases. CDR1 and CDR2 from the germline V gene are ENHRY and SYGVKD. The length of the CDR3 is 14 residues. Trimming cost V 7 bases and J 5 bases; bases outside gene matches: 8. The CDR3 DNA follows: TGTGCCATCAAGAATACAGGGGGCTGGGAGACCCAGTACTTC. Translation: CAIKNTGGWETQYF.

The chain is built from TRBV24-1 and TRBJ2-1, with TRBD2 matching over 9 bases. This CDR3 is 15 amino acids long. J gave up 7 bases and V 5 bases, and 8 bases lay outside the gene matches. Germline CDR1 and CDR2: KGHDR and SFDVKD. CDR3 DNA sequence: TGTGCCACCAGTGGGCCCGGCCTAGCGGGGAATGAGCAGTTCTTC. It specifies CATSGPGLAGNEQFF.

This chain uses TRBV28 with TRBJ2-1; D gene unclear. V lost 4 bases and J 0 bases, leaving 10 bases between the germline ends. The V gene's germline CDR1 is MDHEN and CDR2 SYDVKM. The CDR3 sequence is 15 residues long. CDR3 nucleotides: TGTGCCAGCAGTTCGGCAGGATTCTCCTACAATGAGCAGTTCTTC. Translating gives CASSSAGFSYNEQFF.

The table lists this clone with a few counts. The chain uses TRBV7-9 and TRBJ2-7, with 7 positions matching TRBD1. CDR3 size: 14 residues. Germline assignment: CDR1 SEHNR and CDR2 FQNEAQ (reference sequence). Unmatched junction bases numbered 7, after V lost 5 bases and J lost 3 bases. The CDR3 bases are TGTGCCAGCAGCAGGACAGGTCAGTTCTACGAGCAGTACTTC. Its translation is CASSRTGQFYEQYF.

The V and J genes are TRBV3-1 (or the pseudogene TRBV3-2) and TRBJ2-3; D perhaps matches TRBD2 (5 bases). With 3 bases removed from V and 4 bases from J, the gap between germline ends came to 11 bases. The CDR3 length is 14 residues. CDR1 is LGHDT, CDR2 YNNKEL, per germline (reference sequence). CDR3: CASSQRGSADTQYF. In DNA form, the CDR3 reads TGTGCCAGCAGCCAGAGAGGGAGCGCAGATACGCAGTATTTT.

In nucleotides, the CDR3 is TGCAGCGTTGGTGGGACAGGGGTCTACAATGAGCAGTTCTTC. This translates into CSVGGTGVYNEQFF. V is TRBV29-1 and J is TRBJ2-1; 10 nucleotides line up with TRBD1. With 4 bases clipped from V and 3 bases from J, the junction kept 3 bases outside the gene matches. The CDR3 covers 14 residues. Germline V gene data show CDR1 as SQVTM and CDR2 as ANQGSEA.

This rearrangement joins TRBV11-2 to TRBJ1-1; possible D gene TRBD1, 5 bases. The CDR3 length is 13 residues. Germline V gene lookup returns CDR1 SGHAT and CDR2 FQNNGV. Trimming removed 5 bases at V and 4 bases at J, with 11 bases between. The CDR3 region is CASSNPGPTEAFF. The CDR3 DNA follows: TGTGCCAGCAGCAATCCAGGGCCCACTGAAGCTTTCTTT.

In its sample, this clone was seen a few times. The chain couples TRBV9 to TRBJ1-6; perhaps TRBD1 as D (5 bases). With 7 bases removed from V and 9 bases from J, the gap between germline ends came to 11 bases. Germline V gene data show CDR1 as SGDLS and CDR2 as YYNGEE. This CDR3 contains 12 residues. CDR3 sequence (DNA): TGTGCCAGCGGCCAGGGAACTTCACCCCTCCACTTT. This translates into CASGQGTSPLHF. Combining the CDR3 with reference TRBV9 and TRBJ1-6 gives the whole variable domain DSGVTQTPKHLITATGQRVTLRCSPRSGDLSVYWYQQSLDQGLQFLIQYYNGEERAKGNILERFSAQQFPDLHSELNLSSLELGDSALYFCASGQGTSPLHFGNGTRLTVT.